The clone carrying this T cell receptor beta chain was detected only once. The junction and the germline gene differ at one end; a read error may be behind it. This sample was included in a study of shared clonotypes between healthy human individuals. Assay used: immunoSEQ multiplex PCR; TCRdb lists only in-frame clones, some missing. The sample has more than 80,000 clones; around 67% are singletons. There are 14 residues in the CDR3. The germline gives CDR1 MDHEN, CDR2 SYDVKM. The chain couples TRBV28 to TRBJ1-3; D may be TRBD1 (5 bases). The origin of this receptor is a man aged 25 to 40 in good health. The sample consisted of memory CD8+ T cells sorted from blood. Subset reported: CD45RO+ cells pooled with CCR7-negative TemRA cells. The CDR3 spells CASGVWGSRNTIYF. The CDR3 region has the DNA TGTGCCAGCGGAGTTTGGGGCTCTCGAAACACCATATATTTT.